This TCR beta chain derives from a study of blood T cell repertoires in COVID-19. Original analysis: How many nucleated cells were present was estimated from reference gene primer amplification. Sequencing used immunoSEQ multiplex PCR; TCRdb keeps in-frame clones, though not all of them. V and J calls and clone size follow that table, whereas D and trimming were derived from the DNA. The repertoire holds a few hundred thousand clones, with roughly 88% as singletons. With 3 bases removed from V and 6 bases from J, the gap between germline ends came to 14 bases. This CDR3 contains 14 residues. Germline-derived CDR1 and CDR2 are MDHEN and SYDVKM. Those who participated ranged in age from about 18 to 95 years and resided in 20 to 30 US areas. Participant reports of clinical history set cohort assignment.

The chain joins TRBV28 to TRBJ2-5; D gene ambiguous. This sequence originates from a woman aged 18-29 years who had been exposed to COVID-19. The sample taken for sequencing was PBMCs or T cells enriched from blood (not recorded which). CDR3 DNA: TGTGCCAGCAGTTTGGGCCGTACTGTGAAGACCCAGTACTTC. Translated: CASSLGRTVKTQYF.